This TCR beta chain was observed in a study of blood T cell repertoires in COVID-19. V gave up 6 bases and J gave up 3 bases; unmatched junction bases: 1. CDR1 SGHTA and CDR2 FQGNSA come from the germline V gene. The CDR3 contains 13 residues. Original handling: Cell counts per sample came from amplifying reference gene primers. TCRdb's table, derived via immunoSEQ multiplex PCR, lists solely in-frame clones and lacks some. V and J calls and clone size come straight from that table; D and trimming were deduced from the DNA. The sample includes just over 300,000 clones, just over 85% seen only once; the top ten take around 4%. The study drew participants aged about 18 to 90 years from some 24 US areas. Membership in each cohort depended on participant-reported clinical history.

The chain combines TRBV7-2 with TRBJ2-7; 11 bases map to TRBD2. The sequence was obtained from a man aged 30-40 years who had recovered from COVID-19. The sample was PBMCs or T cells enriched from blood (not recorded which). The CDR3 nucleotides read TGTGCCAGCAGAGGGACTAGCGGCTACGAGCAGTACTTC. The encoded protein is CASRGTSGYEQYF.